The 27 T cell receptor beta chains reported below all come from one sample, sequenced in a study of blood T cell repertoires in COVID-19. Measured with immunoSEQ multiplex PCR; TCRdb has only the in-frame clones, and not every one. Among about 140,000 clones listed, 84% were seen once. The sequencing input was peripheral blood. These TCRs come from a man aged 60 to 75 with active or convalescent COVID-19.

The genes are TRBV24-1 and TRBJ2-1; D is possibly TRBD1 (6 bases). The V end was cut by 0 bases, the J end by 0 bases, with 14 bases between. From germline, CDR1 is KGHDR and CDR2 SFDVKD. CDR3 size: 18 residues. The CDR3 DNA reads as TGTGCCACCAGTGATTTGGACCCAGGGGCCAGCTCCTACAATGAGCAGTTCTTC. It codes for CATSDLDPGASSYNEQFF.

The chain is built from TRBV12-3 or TRBV12-4 and TRBJ2-1, with a tentative D call TRBD2 (5 bases). Trimming stripped 6 bases from V and 7 bases from J, with 13 bases between. The CDR3 consists of 13 residues. CDR3 protein: CASSLRAANEQFF. The CDR3 region has the DNA TGTGCCAGCAGCTTAAGAGCGGCGAATGAGCAGTTCTTC.

CDR3 residues: CASSFGGADGNTIYF. The CDR3 nucleotides read TGTGCCAGCAGCTTTGGAGGGGCAGATGGAAACACCATATATTTT. V usage is TRBV7-2 and J usage is TRBJ1-3; TRBD1 might be the D (5 bases). The CDR3 loop spans 15 amino acids. The germline V gene encodes CDR1 SGHTA and CDR2 FQGNSA. With 3 bases removed from V and 3 bases from J, the gap between germline ends came to 12 bases.

The chain has TRBV6-2 or TRBV6-3 and TRBJ2-5, with D possibly matching TRBD1 (5 bases). The V gene lost 6 bases and the J gene lost 7 bases, with 18 bases spanning the gap. There are 14 residues in the CDR3. Germline CDR1 reads MNHEY; CDR2 reads SVGEGT. CDR3 sequence (DNA): TGTGCCAGCAGCCTCGGGCAGGGTATAGGGACCCAGTACTTC. The encoded protein is CASSLGQGIGTQYF.

The V call is TRBV19, the J call TRBJ2-1; D is possibly TRBD1 (6 bases). Trimming stripped 4 bases from V and 7 bases from J, with 14 bases between. The CDR3 has 14 residues. Germline V CDR1 and CDR2: LNHDA, SQIVND (reference sequence). CDR3 protein: CASSRSARGNEQFF. The CDR3 DNA is TGTGCCAGTAGTAGAAGCGCTAGGGGGAATGAGCAGTTCTTC.

Only one count was recorded for this clone. The V and J genes are TRBV27 and TRBJ2-7; 9 bases map to TRBD1. Trimming removed 3 bases from V and 7 bases from J; junction bases left unmatched: 7. Germline V gene data show CDR1 as MNHEY and CDR2 as SMNVEV (reference sequence). This CDR3 is built from 14 residues. CDR3 region: CASSFSDRGGEQYF. The CDR3 DNA reads as TGTGCCAGCAGTTTTTCGGACAGGGGTGGAGAGCAGTACTTC.

This clone has just a few counts. The chain couples TRBV7-9 to TRBJ1-2; no reliable D call. There are 14 residues in the CDR3. Per the germline V gene, CDR1 is SEHNR and CDR2 is FQNEAQ (reference sequence). Trimming removed 1 base from V and 1 base from J, with 7 bases in between. The CDR3 nucleotides read TGTGCCAGCAGCTTAGGGGCCGGTAACTATGGCTACACCTTC. This sequence encodes CASSLGAGNYGYTF.

The rearrangement joins TRBV5-6 to TRBJ2-1; TRBD1 is a possible D gene (5 bases). The germline gives CDR1 SGHDT, CDR2 YYEEEE. The CDR3 contains 12 residues. The V and J ends lost 1 base and 11 bases respectively, with 10 bases between them. The DNA for the CDR3 is TGTGCCAGCAGCTTGTTGGGGCCGAAGCAGTTCTTC. It translates to CASSLLGPKQFF.

The V gene is TRBV5-1, the J gene TRBJ1-1; TRBD1 might be the D (5 bases). The CDR3 runs to 19 residues. The germline CDR1 and CDR2 sequences are SGHRS and YFSETQ. V lost 2 bases, J lost 0 bases, and 23 bases lay in between. CDR3 in amino acids: CASSFLPRTRSNLNTEAFF. CDR3 in DNA: TGCGCCAGCAGCTTTCTTCCGCGGACAAGGAGCAATTTGAACACTGAAGCTTTCTTT.

The gene calls are TRBV4-3 and TRBJ1-4, with D possibly TRBD1 on 5 matching bases. The germline V gene encodes CDR1 LGHNA and CDR2 YSLEER. The CDR3 is 14 residues long. V lost 2 bases and J lost 4, with 8 bases in between. CDR3 region: CASSQQGGNEKLFF. The CDR3 DNA is TGCGCCAGCAGCCAACAGGGTGGTAATGAAAAACTGTTTTTT.

The V call is TRBV2, the J call TRBJ2-5; 11 nucleotides line up with TRBD2. Germline V lookup: CDR1 SNHLY, CDR2 FYNNEI. V lost 10 bases to trimming and J lost 0 bases; unmatched junction nucleotides: 7. This CDR3 is built from 15 residues. The CDR3: CAIPRTSGYQETQYF. In DNA, the CDR3 is TGTGCCATCCCCCGGACTAGCGGGTACCAAGAGACCCAGTACTTC.

This clone was detected only once. The V and J genes are TRBV24-1 and TRBJ2-5, with 10 bases identical to TRBD1. The CDR3 runs 16 residues. Germline V gives CDR1 KGHDR, CDR2 SFDVKD. V shed 4 bases and J 2 bases; nucleotides not matched to a gene: 6. The CDR3 spells CATSDPGQGWQETQYF. The CDR3 DNA is TGTGCCACCAGTGACCCGGGACAGGGGTGGCAAGAGACCCAGTACTTC.

The CDR3 here is CATSEAGTGDHNEQFF. In DNA, the CDR3 is TGTGCCACCAGTGAGGCCGGGACAGGGGACCACAATGAGCAGTTCTTC. The rearrangement links TRBV24-1 to TRBJ2-1; 10 positions match TRBD1. With 4 bases clipped from V and 5 bases from J, the junction kept 7 bases outside the gene matches. Germline V gene data show CDR1 as KGHDR and CDR2 as SFDVKD. The CDR3 has 16 amino acids.

The CDR3 sequence is CASRGGGGAGDTQYF. CDR3 DNA sequence: TGTGCCAGCAGGGGTGGCGGGGGGGCCGGAGATACGCAGTATTTT. V and J are TRBV6-5 and TRBJ2-3; 9 nucleotides line up with TRBD2. CDR1 is MNHEY, CDR2 SVGAGI, per germline. The CDR3 runs to 15 residues. The J segment lost 5 bases and the V segment lost 6 bases, leaving 9 bases of the junction unmatched.

This clone was counted a few times. J is TRBJ1-2 and V is TRBV6-5; TRBD1 agrees at 9 bases. The junction had 2 bases not matched to a gene; V was cut back by 6 bases and J by 3 bases. The CDR3 totals 13 residues. The germline V gene has CDR1 MNHEY and CDR2 SVGAGI. The CDR3 sequence is CASRRTGDYGYTF. DNA of the CDR3: TGTGCCAGCAGGCGGACAGGGGACTATGGCTACACCTTC.

The V gene is TRBV24-1, the J gene TRBJ2-1; a possible D gene is TRBD1 (5 bases). The germline gives CDR1 KGHDR, CDR2 SFDVKD. With 5 bases removed from V and 6 bases from J, the gap between germline ends came to 13 bases. The CDR3 is 14 amino acids. DNA for the CDR3: TGTGCCACCAGTGGGGGCCAGTTTGCCAATGAGCAGTTCTTC. This gives the protein CATSGGQFANEQFF.

This chain joins TRBV12-5 and TRBJ1-5; D may be TRBD1 (5 bases). V was clipped by 0 bases and J by 8 bases, with 14 bases between them. The CDR3 has 15 residues. Germline V CDR1 and CDR2: LGHNT, FRNRAP. CDR3 protein: CASGLVQAGFEPQHF. The CDR3 coding sequence is TGTGCTAGTGGTTTGGTACAGGCAGGGTTTGAGCCCCAGCATTTT.

The chain has TRBV10-3 and TRBJ2-1; possibly TRBD2 for D (5 bases). The germline V gene has CDR1 ENHRY and CDR2 SYGVKD. CDR3 length: 13 amino acids. V lost 11 bases to trimming and J lost 8 bases, with 19 bases between them. DNA of the CDR3: TGTGCCGTTTCTCCGATTGGGCGGGATGAGCAGTTCTTC. Its translation is CAVSPIGRDEQFF.

J is TRBJ2-1 and V is TRBV6-2 or TRBV6-3; D perhaps matches TRBD1 (6 bases). Trimming removed 2 bases at V and 4 bases at J, with 15 bases between. This CDR3 region has 16 residues. CDR1 and CDR2 from the germline V gene are MNHEY and SVGEGT. CDR3 sequence reads: CASSYPWGPLYNEQFF. For the CDR3, the DNA is TGTGCCAGCAGTTACCCGTGGGGGCCCCTATACAATGAGCAGTTCTTC.

This clone appeared a few times. The chain carries TRBV6-2 or TRBV6-3 and TRBJ2-2; D remains unclear. Trimming removed 2 bases at V and 1 base at J, with 8 bases between. Germline-derived CDR1 and CDR2 are MNHEY and SVGEGT. This CDR3 has 15 amino acids. The CDR3 DNA sequence: TGTGCCAGCAGTTACCACAGCCAGAACACCGGGGAGCTGTTTTTT. This gives the protein CASSYHSQNTGELFF.

To note about this clone: Other nucleotide sequences from this sample produce the same CDR3. This chain links TRBV5-1 with TRBJ2-5, with D uncertain. This CDR3 has 14 amino acids. V lost 4 bases to trimming and J lost 1 base, with 11 bases between them. The germline gives CDR1 SGHRS, CDR2 YFSETQ. The CDR3 region is CASSPGQAQETQYF. The CDR3 DNA sequence: TGCGCCAGCAGCCCTGGGCAGGCCCAAGAGACCCAGTACTTC.

The rearrangement uses TRBV6-5 and TRBJ1-2; weak D call: TRBD1 (5 bases). With 0 bases removed from V and 6 bases from J, the gap between germline ends came to 11 bases. The CDR3 is made up of 14 amino acids. Germline-derived CDR1 and CDR2 are MNHEY and SVGAGI. CDR3 coding DNA: TGTGCCAGCAGTTACTCGTTTCAGGGTGATGGCTACACCTTC. Encoded protein: CASSYSFQGDGYTF.

Worth noting for this clone: One end of the junction is discordant with germline, which a read error may explain. The rearrangement links TRBV6-1 to TRBJ1-5; 7 nucleotides agree with TRBD1. The CDR3 has 15 residues. Germline CDR1 is MNHNS and CDR2 is SASEGT. CDR3 residues: CASSERTGNQPQRRF. For the CDR3, the DNA is TGTGCCAGCAGTGAAAGGACAGGTAATCAGCCCCAGCGTCGGTTT.

V usage is TRBV6-1 and J usage is TRBJ1-1; TRBD1 might be the D (5 bases). Trimming stripped 8 bases from V and 0 bases from J, with 16 bases between. Germline values: CDR1 MNHNS, CDR2 SASEGT. The CDR3 runs 15 residues. The CDR3, as DNA: TGTGCCAGCCGCCGGGGGGTGGGGGTGAACACTGAAGCTTTCTTT. It codes for CASRRGVGVNTEAFF.

This chain uses TRBV9 with TRBJ1-1, with D perhaps matching TRBD1 (5 bases). The V gene's germline CDR1 is SGDLS and CDR2 YYNGEE. The CDR3 has 16 amino acids. Trimming shortened V by 3 bases and J by 1 base, and 16 bases separated the two germline ends. CDR3 bases: TGTGCCAGCAGCGCGGGGGACTATCTCGGGAACACTGAAGCTTTCTTT. This encodes CASSAGDYLGNTEAFF. Looking up the rest from reference TRBV9 and TRBJ1-1 gives the full variable domain: DSGVTQTPKHLITATGQRVTLRCSPRSGDLSVYWYQQSLDQGLQFLIQYYNGEERAKGNILERFSAQQFPDLHSELNLSSLELGDSALYFCASSAGDYLGNTEAFFGQGTRLTVV.

V usage is TRBV28 and J usage is TRBJ2-3; no clear D. CDR3 length: 16 amino acids. From germline, CDR1 is MDHEN and CDR2 SYDVKM. The V end was cut by 6 bases, the J end by 1 base, with 17 bases between. In DNA form, the CDR3 reads TGTGCCAGCAGCCCCCTTAAAGCGCCTCGCACAGATACGCAGTATTTT. Translated: CASSPLKAPRTDTQYF.

This chain uses TRBV12-3 or TRBV12-4 with TRBJ1-1; 9 bases align to TRBD1. The CDR3 length is 13 residues. The J segment lost 3 bases and the V segment lost 7 bases, leaving 3 bases of the junction unmatched. The DNA for the CDR3 is TGTGCCAGCACCAGGACAGGGGACACTGAAGCTTTCTTT. Protein sequence: CASTRTGDTEAFF.